This T cell receptor (beta chain) was observed in a study of technical replicates of blood from several donors. Only in-frame clones appear in the TCRdb table, and some are missing; sequencing was by immunoSEQ multiplex PCR. The sample lists tens of thousands of clones, around 93% occurring once. CDR1 SNHLY and CDR2 FYNNEI come from the germline V gene. The germline V and J ends were trimmed by 3 bases and 2 bases, with 13 bases remaining between them. The CDR3 loop spans 15 amino acids. The sequencing sample was made of T cells isolated from PBMCs. This sequence originates from a human donor in good health. The chain recombines TRBV2 with TRBJ1-2; possibly TRBD1 for D (5 bases). The CDR3 sequence is CASSDLNNRNYGYTF. The CDR3 coding sequence is TGTGCCAGCAGTGATTTAAATAACAGGAACTATGGCTACACCTTC.